This T cell receptor (beta chain) was recorded in a study of cytomegalovirus exposure and HLA in healthy donors. Study overall: The roughly 120 million unique TCR beta sequences, from roughly 170 million T cells, were found by an earlier analysis. There were some 380 genotyped donors. Of these, 75% to 90% fell in the genetic ancestry cluster associated with self-reported Caucasian donors. Findings and limits, study-wide: There were three CMV-associated chains whose specificity for CMV antigens was confirmed in vitro. Some TCR beta chains (roughly 160 of them) were listed as cytomegalovirus-associated.

Concerning this clone itself: Its specificity is not known.

The length of the CDR3 is 14 residues. CDR1 and CDR2 (germline): SGHDT, YYEEEE. V gave up 3 bases and J gave up 4 bases; unmatched junction bases: 5. The PCR employed 60 Vbeta primers together with 13 Jbeta primers. Assay used: immunoSEQ multiplex PCR; TCRdb lists only in-frame clones, some missing. The table has some 160,000 clones, roughly two thirds seen once. The gene calls are TRBV5-6 and TRBJ1-2; 8 positions match TRBD1. The sequence derives from a woman aged 18-35 years in good health and CMV-seropositive. Sequenced input: PBMCs. CDR3 region: CASSSDRAPYGYTF. The CDR3, as DNA: TGTGCCAGCAGCTCGGACAGGGCGCCCTATGGCTACACCTTC.